This TCR beta chain was observed in a study of technical replicates of blood from several donors. Produced via immunoSEQ multiplex PCR; TCRdb's table is partial and in-frame only. There are 85,000 to 90,000 clones in the sample; 85% to 95% occur only once, and around 0.3% lies in the top ten. This CDR3 is 16 amino acids long. The germline V gene encodes CDR1 SGHRS and CDR2 YFSETQ. Trimming cost V 2 bases and J 3 bases, with 15 bases left between them. Sequences were obtained from T cells isolated from PBMCs. The chain recombines TRBV5-1 with TRBJ1-3, with TRBD1 as a possible D gene (5 bases). The sequence came from a human donor in good health. CDR3 DNA: TGCGCCAGCAGCTTTTTCCAGGGTGGCGATGGAAACACCATATATTTT. Residues: CASSFFQGGDGNTIYF.